This T cell receptor beta chain was observed in a study of Ad26.COV2.S vaccination and SARS-CoV-2 variants. Overall study: Participants got Ad26.COV2.S intramuscularly, once or twice 56 days apart.

Here immunoSEQ multiplex PCR was the method, and the copy in TCRdb shows in-frame clones only, minus some. The profile shows hundreds of thousands of clones, about 88% of them singletons. Study findings and constraints: Spike-specific TCR breadth was greater after Ad26.COV2.S than placebo. Possible underestimation of total T cell responses by the TCR breadth and depth analyses was noted.

To note about this clone: Its antigen is as yet unknown.

Germline-derived CDR1 and CDR2 are SGHAT and FQNNGV. The CDR3 consists of 16 residues. Trimming cost V 1 base and J 6 bases, with 16 bases left between them. Treatment of the sample: roughly 20 received Ad26.COV2.S at low or high dose, single or two shots; five or six received placebo; per-sample allocation not given. The study sampled participants on day 63 after the first vaccine or placebo injection. In the vaccine, an Ad26 vector expressed the SARS-CoV-2 spike of the Wuhan strain. Sequencing used peripheral blood, obtained in a trial of Ad26.COV2.S vaccine versus placebo. The receptor was derived from a person aged 18-60 years who received the Ad26.COV2.S COVID-19 vaccine or a placebo. The chain links TRBV11-2 to TRBJ1-5; weak D call: TRBD1 (5 bases). This CDR3 reads CASSLGSGRAIQPQHF. In nucleotides, the CDR3 is TGTGCCAGCAGCTTAGGGTCTGGCAGGGCTATTCAGCCCCAGCATTTT.